This entry is about one T cell receptor (beta chain). Some clones are missing from TCRdb's copy, which holds only in-frame ones; the method was immunoSEQ multiplex PCR. Of around 74,000 clones in the sample, roughly nine tenths were seen once. These data are taken from a study of blood T cell repertoires in COVID-19. As for the study in general: PBMCs, B-cell-depleted T cells, or T cells provided the cDNA or gDNA that made up the material.

The CDR3 is 17 residues long. With 1 base clipped from V and 6 bases from J, the junction kept 7 bases outside the gene matches. Germline V CDR1 and CDR2: LGHDT, YNNKEL (reference sequence). This clonotype was obtained from a woman aged 80 or over with active or convalescent COVID-19. The chain is built from TRBV3-1 (or the pseudogene TRBV3-2) and TRBJ1-6; 9 bases line up with TRBD1. Sequencing was performed on peripheral blood. The CDR3 spells CASSQARGDRVNSPLHF. DNA of the CDR3: TGTGCCAGCAGCCAAGCCCGGGGGGACAGGGTTAATTCACCCCTCCACTTT.